This record looks at one T cell receptor beta chain sequence and its context. This clonotype was found a few times. Its antigen specificity is not known. No base quality values were provided; no much bigger clone lies one nucleotide off. This record belongs to a study of T-cell memory formation after mild COVID-19 (dated by TCRdb to 2020 to 2022). As for the study more broadly: Most TCR sequence clusters were specific to one of the two donors. Longitudinal TCRalpha and TCRbeta repertoire sequencing tracked T-cell clones expanding and contracting after mild COVID-19 in a couple of donors. The cohort was made up of two young adult volunteers, one female and one male, who were previously healthy. Paper-wide results and their limitations: Whether the second-wave clones peaking on day 37 were SARS-CoV-2 specific was not confirmed. Only two mild cases were covered in the study, and larger cohorts including severe cases with pre-infection samples were considered necessary. Some responding clones were found in pre-infection memory, which suggests that pre-existing cross-reactive memory T cells took part in the SARS-CoV-2 response. Contracting CD4+ clones appeared mostly in the CM and EM memory subsets, whereas CD8+ clones were enriched in EMRA. Balanced CD4/CD8 phenotypes were observed for clones contracting from day 15 to 85, whereas a bias towards CD4+ was observed for a second wave of clones expanding from day 15 to 37.

TCRdb shows the sequencer as Illumina NovaSeq 6000. Using 5'RACE with constant-segment primers, TCRalpha and TCRbeta cDNA libraries were constructed, with sample barcodes and unique molecular identifiers added in the process. RNA was extracted from every sample with Trizol reagent. Libraries were amplified in two PCR steps, with a second sample barcode and Illumina TruSeq adapters added in the second step. The libraries were sequenced on an Illumina NovaSeq using 2 x 150 bp paired-end reads. As for the authors' bioinformatics: The reads were demultiplexed and collapsed into UMI-guided consensus sequences using migec v1.2.7. Using mixcr v2.1.11, UMI consensuses were aligned to TRA and TRB V and J templates and then assembled into clonotypes. A clonotype was counted as expanded or contracted only if both edgeR and NoisET called the change significant, with noise models trained on biological replicates. For edgeR calls, the cutoffs were a false discovery rate-adjusted p below 0.01 and a log2 fold-change threshold of 1. As an exploratory analysis of dynamics, PCA with hierarchical clustering was applied to max-normalized trajectories of the 1000 most abundant clonotypes. The CD4 or CD8 phenotype of responding clones was assigned using the separately sequenced CD4+ and CD8+ repertoires. The public sequencing data were trimmed at Q25 with fastp and processed into clonotypes with MiXCR by TCRdb, which kept only in-frame beta chains. Duplicate CDR3 protein sequences are folded into a single record with the most common DNA and genes. The V and J calls come from TCRdb's annotation, not from the publication. A total of fewer than 500,000 distinct CDR3 sequences appear in this sample, roughly 23% of them only once. About an eighth of the sample is held by the ten biggest clonotypes.

Ficoll-Paque density gradient centrifugation was used to isolate PBMCs. This clonotype was sampled from an adult woman who had mild COVID-19 (a few samples of this study predate the infection). The sample titles of this study are shuffled in the database, so cell type and time point are left out; the donor was told from shared clones. The specimen sequenced was PBMCs or a T cell subset sorted from them (not recorded which).

The CDR3 region: CASSPPNSEKLFF. The nucleotide sequence reads TGTGCCAGCTCACCACCAAACAGTGAAAAACTGTTTTTT. The chain is assembled from TRBV18 and TRBJ1-4, with no reliable assignment of the D segment. Via the germline V gene, CDR1 is KGHSH and CDR2 LQKENI. V is reduced by 0 bases and J by 7 bases, leaving a spacing of 6 bases between them. The CDR3 spans 13 residues, from the cysteine through the phenylalanine. The DNA shown is the 39-base CDR3, in frame from base 1.